These 25 T cell receptor beta chains were sequenced from one sample in a study of blood T cell repertoires in COVID-19. The assay was immunoSEQ multiplex PCR, and TCRdb's table has in-frame clones only and misses some. The table has about 200,000 clones, 75% to 85% seen once. The sequencing input was PBMCs or T cells enriched from blood (not recorded which). The receptors were sampled from a man in his forties who had recovered from COVID-19.

The V gene is TRBV7-2, the J gene TRBJ1-1; 7 bases align to TRBD1. J was trimmed by 0 bases and V by 5 bases; bases with no gene match: 6. The CDR3 totals 15 residues. Germline V gene data show CDR1 as SGHTA and CDR2 as FQGNSA. This CDR3 reads CASSPQGVLNTEAFF. DNA for the CDR3: TGTGCCAGCAGCCCCCAGGGGGTTCTGAACACTGAAGCTTTCTTT.

The chain carries TRBV5-1 and TRBJ2-6, with D tentatively TRBD2 (5 bases). Germline V lookup: CDR1 SGHRS, CDR2 YFSETQ. This CDR3 has 15 amino acids. Trimming shortened V by 1 base and J by 2 bases, and 7 bases separated the two germline ends. The CDR3 reads CASSLLEAGANVLTF. CDR3 nucleotides: TGCGCCAGCAGCTTGTTGGAGGCTGGGGCCAACGTCCTGACTTTC. Full variable domain (outside the CDR3, taken from reference TRBV5-1 and TRBJ2-6): KAGVTQTPRYLIKTRGQQVTLSCSPISGHRSVSWYQQTPGQGLQFLFEYFSETQRNKGNFPGRFSGRQFSNSRSEMNVSTLELGDSALYLCASSLLEAGANVLTFGAGSRLTVL.

This chain links TRBV29-1 with TRBJ2-3; 7 nucleotides align to TRBD2. Trimming took 7 bases from V and 0 from J; bases not matched to a gene: 7. CDR3 length: 14 residues. The V gene's germline CDR1 is SQVTM and CDR2 ANQGSEA. Written as DNA, the CDR3 is TGCAGCGCCCGGCTAGCGGCTAGCACAGATACGCAGTATTTT. This sequence encodes CSARLAASTDTQYF.

In its sample, this clone was seen a few times. The V call is TRBV3-1 (or the pseudogene TRBV3-2), the J call TRBJ2-3; 7 bases fit TRBD1. The CDR3 extends over 14 amino acids. CDR1 and CDR2 (germline): LGHDT, YNNKEL (reference sequence). J was trimmed by 4 bases and V by 3 bases; bases with no gene match: 4. The CDR3 reads CASSHTGVPDTQYF. For the CDR3, the DNA is TGTGCCAGCAGCCATACAGGGGTCCCAGATACGCAGTATTTT.

This clone was seen only a few times. The chain joins TRBV10-3 to TRBJ1-2, with TRBD1 identical over 10 bases. The CDR3 has 13 amino acids. V was clipped by 7 bases and J by 6 bases; unmatched bases: 5. Germline V lookup: CDR1 ENHRY, CDR2 SYGVKD. The CDR3 DNA is TGTGCCATCAATCCGGACAGGGGGAATGGCTACACCTTC. It specifies CAINPDRGNGYTF.

The chain combines TRBV18 with TRBJ1-5, with D tentatively TRBD1 (6 bases). Germline lookup yields CDR1 KGHSH and CDR2 LQKENI. V was clipped by 3 bases and J by 6 bases, with 12 bases between them. The CDR3 has 14 residues. CDR3 bases: TGTGCCAGCTCACCGGGGCAGGGGACTCAGCCCCAGCATTTT. This sequence encodes CASSPGQGTQPQHF.

V gene TRBV27 combines with J gene TRBJ2-7; D ambiguous. V dropped 7 bases and J dropped 3 bases, with 16 bases sitting between them. This CDR3 is built from 14 residues. The germline gives CDR1 MNHEY, CDR2 SMNVEV (reference sequence). CDR3 coding DNA: TGTGCCAGCACTTATAGAACAGATTACTACGAGCAGTACTTC. This sequence encodes CASTYRTDYYEQYF.

The chain carries TRBV15 and TRBJ1-4; 9 bases map to TRBD1. Germline CDR1 and CDR2: LNHNV and YYDKDF (reference sequence). Trimming at V came to 1 base and at J to 8 bases, leaving 8 bases not matched to a gene. The CDR3 has 16 amino acids. The CDR3 DNA follows: TGTGCCACCAGCAGAGGAGGGGCCGGGACAGGGGAAAAACTGTTTTTT. This translates into CATSRGGAGTGEKLFF.

V usage is TRBV7-2 and J usage is TRBJ2-3; 14 bases align to TRBD2. The CDR3 runs 15 residues. The ends lost 5 bases at V and 5 bases at J; junction bases unmatched: 3. The germline V gene has CDR1 SGHTA and CDR2 FQGNSA. CDR3 in DNA: TGTGCCAGCAGCGGACTAGCGGGAGGCAGAGATACGCAGTATTTT. Amino acids: CASSGLAGGRDTQYF.

J is TRBJ2-1 and V is TRBV7-3, with TRBD1 matching over 11 bases. V gave up 4 bases and J gave up 7 bases; unmatched junction bases: 9. The CDR3 has 16 residues. Germline-derived CDR1 and CDR2 are SGHTA and FQGTGA. The CDR3 coding sequence is TGTGCCAGCAGCTCCCGGGACAGGGGGATTAGGAATGAGCAGTTCTTC. Translated, it gives CASSSRDRGIRNEQFF.

This clone was counted between two and nine times. CDR3 amino acids: CASSGTSGRYEQYV. The CDR3 nucleotides read TGTGCCAGCTCAGGGACTAGCGGGAGGTACGAGCAGTACGTC. V usage is TRBV18 and J usage is TRBJ2-7, with TRBD2 matching over 15 bases. The CDR3 sequence is 14 residues long. The J segment lost 4 bases and the V segment lost 5 bases, leaving 0 bases of the junction unmatched. Germline V gives CDR1 KGHSH, CDR2 LQKENI.

This chain joins TRBV7-8 and TRBJ1-3, with TRBD1 identical over 9 bases. The CDR3 is 17 amino acids. The V gene end was trimmed by 5 bases and the J gene end by 2 bases; junction bases not matched to a gene: 10. CDR1 SGHVS and CDR2 FQNEAQ come from the germline V gene. Here the CDR3 DNA reads TGTGCCAGCAGCGCTCAGCTCCGGGACAGGGCTGGAAACACCATATATTTT. Protein sequence: CASSAQLRDRAGNTIYF.

CDR3 sequence: CASSLQTGIETQYF. CDR3 DNA sequence: TGTGCCAGCAGCCTACAGACAGGGATCGAGACCCAGTACTTC. The rearrangement joins TRBV4-2 to TRBJ2-5; 7 bases agree with TRBD1. CDR3 length equals 14 residues. Germline CDR1 is LGHNA and CDR2 is YNFKEQ. With V trimmed by 4 bases and J by 5 bases, 7 bases remained unmatched.

This clone was observed a few times. The chain carries TRBV3-1 (or the pseudogene TRBV3-2) and TRBJ1-1; no firm D call. Trimming took 1 base from V and 2 from J, leaving 17 bases between them. The CDR3 runs 17 residues. CDR1 and CDR2 from the germline V gene are LGHDT and YNNKEL (reference sequence). In nucleotides, the CDR3 is TGTGCCAGCAGCCAAGTAGCCCCCGGGTCCACAAACACTGAAGCTTTCTTT. This gives the protein CASSQVAPGSTNTEAFF.

The chain is built from TRBV29-1 and TRBJ1-1, with D possibly matching TRBD1 (5 bases). Germline V CDR1 and CDR2: SQVTM, ANQGSEA. The CDR3 totals 12 residues. Trimming pared 4 bases from V and 3 bases from J, leaving 9 bases between. The CDR3 spells CSVVAGDTEAFF. The CDR3 region has the DNA TGCAGCGTTGTGGCGGGGGACACTGAAGCTTTCTTT. Complete variable domain (other parts from reference TRBV29-1 and TRBJ1-1): SAVISQKPSRDICQRGTSLTIQCQVDSQVTMMFWYRQQPGQSLTLIATANQGSEATYESGFVIDKFPISRPNLTFSTLTVSNMSPEDSSIYLCSVVAGDTEAFFGQGTRLTVV.

The chain recombines TRBV6-2 or TRBV6-3 with TRBJ2-1; tentatively, D is TRBD2 (6 bases). CDR3 length: 14 residues. Between the trimmed V and J ends, which lost 2 bases and 4 bases, there was a span of 9 bases. Germline CDR1 reads MNHEY; CDR2 reads SVGEGT. CDR3 sequence reads: CASSYMAGYNEQFF. In nucleotides, the CDR3 is TGTGCCAGCAGTTACATGGCGGGATACAATGAGCAGTTCTTC.

The chain joins TRBV4-3 to TRBJ1-2, with TRBD1 as a possible D gene (5 bases). Germline V gives CDR1 LGHNA, CDR2 YSLEER. V was pared by 0 bases and J by 7 bases, with 15 bases between. This CDR3 comprises 15 residues. CDR3 in DNA: TGCGCCAGCAGCCAAGAAGTTGGCAGGGTTGGTGGCTACACCTTC. Translating it yields CASSQEVGRVGGYTF.

This clone was counted a few times. The chain couples TRBV18 to TRBJ2-7; D gene unclear. The CDR3 is 11 amino acids. From germline, CDR1 is KGHSH and CDR2 LQKENI. V lost 6 bases and J 4 bases, leaving 7 bases between the germline ends. This CDR3 reads CASSPNYEQYF. Here the CDR3 DNA reads TGTGCCAGCTCCCCCAATTACGAGCAGTACTTC. Complete variable domain (other parts from reference TRBV18 and TRBJ2-7): NAGVMQNPRHLVRRRGQEARLRCSPMKGHSHVYWYRQLPEEGLKFMVYLQKENIIDESGMPKERFSAEFPKEGPSILRIQQVVRGDSAAYFCASSPNYEQYFGPGTRLTVT.

The chain employs TRBV2 and TRBJ1-6; 9 bases agree with TRBD1. Germline-derived CDR1 and CDR2 are SNHLY and FYNNEI. V lost 4 bases and J lost 10; bases outside the gene matches: 5. The CDR3 spans 14 residues. The CDR3 reads CASSGQGVGSPLHF. The DNA for the CDR3 is TGTGCCAGCAGTGGACAGGGGGTTGGGTCACCCCTCCACTTT.

J is TRBJ2-1 and V is TRBV7-2, with 7 bases that match TRBD2. Germline V gene sequence: CDR1 SGHTA, CDR2 FQGNSA. Trimming cost V 2 bases and J 4 bases; bases outside gene matches: 5. This CDR3 has 15 residues. CDR3 DNA sequence: TGTGCCAGCAGCTTATCTAGCGGAGTGTACAATGAGCAGTTCTTC. Encoded protein: CASSLSSGVYNEQFF.

This clone has just a few counts. The chain links TRBV4-3 to TRBJ2-2; TRBD2 matches 9 bases. The J segment lost 2 bases and the V segment lost 4 bases, leaving 11 bases of the junction unmatched. The CDR3 loop spans 18 amino acids. Germline CDR1 reads LGHNA; CDR2 reads YSLEER. The CDR3 reads CASSPHGYSGRNTGELFF. In DNA, the CDR3 is TGCGCCAGCAGCCCCCATGGGTATAGCGGGAGAAACACCGGGGAGCTGTTTTTT.

The chain couples TRBV5-3 to TRBJ2-3, with 10 bases aligning to TRBD2. TRBV5-3 has ORF status, its function being uncertain. Losses at the gene ends were 4 bases for V and 1 base for J; bases not matched to a gene: 6. The CDR3 spans 16 residues. The CDR3 DNA sequence: TGTGCCAGAAGCAGAGCTAGCGGGAGTGGCACAGATACGCAGTATTTT. Encoded protein: CARSRASGSGTDTQYF.

The chain uses TRBV3-1 (or the pseudogene TRBV3-2) and TRBJ2-7; 9 nucleotides align to TRBD2. This CDR3 comprises 16 residues. Germline trimming cut 3 bases from V and 0 bases from J; bases unmatched to any gene: 6. Germline CDR1 and CDR2: LGHDT and YNNKEL (reference sequence). The CDR3, as DNA: TGTGCCAGCAGCCACAGACTAGCGGAGAGCTCCTACGAGCAGTACGTC. Its translation is CASSHRLAESSYEQYV.

The gene calls are TRBV5-1 and TRBJ2-7; D may be TRBD2 (5 bases). V lost 1 base, J lost 2 bases, and 13 bases lay in between. Germline V gene lookup returns CDR1 SGHRS and CDR2 YFSETQ. There are 15 residues in the CDR3. The CDR3 nucleotides are TGCGCCAGCAGCTTGAGTAGCGTCACAACCTACGAGCAGTACTTC. This sequence encodes CASSLSSVTTYEQYF.

This chain uses TRBV18 with TRBJ2-2; the D gene is possibly TRBD2 (5 bases). Germline lookup yields CDR1 KGHSH and CDR2 LQKENI. The CDR3 totals 14 residues. V was pared by 3 bases and J by 0 bases, with 5 bases between. CDR3 sequence (DNA): TGTGCCAGCTCACCGGACTCGAACACCGGGGAGCTGTTTTTT. Protein product: CASSPDSNTGELFF. Filled out from reference TRBV18 and TRBJ2-2, the complete variable domain reads NAGVMQNPRHLVRRRGQEARLRCSPMKGHSHVYWYRQLPEEGLKFMVYLQKENIIDESGMPKERFSAEFPKEGPSILRIQQVVRGDSAAYFCASSPDSNTGELFFGEGSRLTVL.